These 11 T cell receptor beta chains came from one sample sequenced in a study of T-cell memory formation after mild COVID-19. TCRdb passed the 5' RACE reads through MiXCR, listing each CDR3 protein once. The sample holds about 360,000 distinct CDR3 sequences, 10% to 15% seen once. Specimen: PBMCs or a T cell subset sorted from them (not recorded which). Receptors were obtained from a man in his late teens or twenties who had mild COVID-19 (a few samples of this study predate the infection). Cell type and time point are not known.

This clonotype showed up just once. The chain couples TRBV4-2 to TRBJ2-3; D perhaps matches TRBD2 (5 bases). The CDR3 contains 17 residues. V was clipped by 3 bases and J by 0 bases, with 16 bases between them. Germline values: CDR1 LGHNA, CDR2 YNFKEQ. Here the CDR3 reads CASSHGLAEFSTDTQYF. CDR3 in DNA: TGTGCCAGCAGCCATGGACTTGCCGAATTTAGCACAGATACGCAGTATTTT.

The J gene is TRBJ1-5, the V gene TRBV20-1, with D unresolved. Germline V gene sequence: CDR1 DFQATT, CDR2 SNEGSKA (reference sequence). Between the trimmed V and J ends, which lost 3 bases and 0 bases, there was a span of 15 bases. The CDR3 is 16 residues long. CDR3 amino acids: CSASPLPRNSNQPQHF. The CDR3 region has the DNA TGCAGTGCTAGTCCCCTGCCGAGGAATAGCAATCAGCCCCAGCATTTT.

There are a few counts of this clonotype. The CDR3 here is CASSLGTPRQGLTYGYTF. CDR3 nucleotide sequence: TGCGCCAGCAGCTTGGGGACCCCCCGACAGGGGCTAACCTATGGCTACACCTTC. V usage is TRBV5-1 and J usage is TRBJ1-2, with 8 bases that match TRBD1. This CDR3 is 18 amino acids long. V was clipped by 0 bases and J by 4 bases; unmatched bases: 14. CDR1 and CDR2 from the germline V gene are SGHRS and YFSETQ.

In its sample, this clonotype was seen a few times. V usage is TRBV2 and J usage is TRBJ2-3, with 8 bases identical to TRBD2. J was trimmed by 5 bases and V by 4 bases; bases with no gene match: 5. Germline assignment: CDR1 SNHLY and CDR2 FYNNEI. This CDR3 spans 14 amino acids. The CDR3 bases are TGTGCCAGCAGTGGGGCGGGGGGAGGAGATACGCAGTATTTT. Translation gives CASSGAGGGDTQYF. The full variable domain, its missing parts supplied by reference TRBV2 and TRBJ2-3, is EPEVTQTPSHQVTQMGQEVILRCVPISNHLYFYWYRQILGQKVEFLVSFYNNEISEKSEIFDDQFSVERPDGSNFTLKIRSTKLEDSAMYFCASSGAGGGDTQYFGPGTRLTVL.

This clonotype came up a few times. This sequence joins TRBV7-9 and TRBJ2-7, with 10 bases aligning to TRBD2. CDR1 and CDR2 from the germline V gene are SEHNR and FQNEAQ (reference sequence). V lost 8 bases to trimming and J lost 1 base; unmatched junction nucleotides: 17. There are 18 residues in the CDR3. The CDR3 protein is CASVSGTYGLAESYEQYF. The CDR3 nucleotides are TGTGCCAGCGTATCCGGGACATACGGACTAGCGGAGTCCTACGAGCAGTACTTC.

This clonotype was counted a few times. The chain uses TRBV10-3 and TRBJ2-1; 9 positions agree with TRBD1. J was trimmed by 8 bases and V by 8 bases; bases with no gene match: 4. The CDR3 length is 12 residues. Germline CDR1 and CDR2: ENHRY and SYGVKD. In nucleotides, the CDR3 is TGTGCCATCGGGACAGGGACGCATGAGCAGTTCTTC. This sequence encodes CAIGTGTHEQFF.

The chain has TRBV20-1 and TRBJ1-2, with D uncertain. Trimming shortened V by 1 base and J by 4 bases, and 7 bases separated the two germline ends. This CDR3 is built from 12 residues. In germline, CDR1 is DFQATT, CDR2 SNEGSKA (reference sequence). As DNA, the CDR3 is TGCAGTGCTAGAGCGCCCTTCTATGGCTACACCTTC. This translates into CSARAPFYGYTF.

V gene TRBV10-3 combines with J gene TRBJ2-1, with TRBD2 identical over 10 bases. This CDR3 region has 16 residues. Unmatched junction bases numbered 6, after V lost 5 bases and J lost 2 bases. Germline V gene lookup returns CDR1 ENHRY and CDR2 SYGVKD. In DNA form, the CDR3 reads TGTGCCATCAGTAACCAAGCGGGGGGGCCCTACAATGAGCAGTTCTTC. Encoded protein: CAISNQAGGPYNEQFF.

This clonotype was observed once. The chain recombines TRBV14 with TRBJ2-7, with D tentatively TRBD2 (5 bases). Germline CDR1 is SGHDN and CDR2 is FVKESK. V was cut by 3 bases and J by 6 bases, with 18 bases left in between. This CDR3 has 15 amino acids. For the CDR3, the DNA is TGTGCCAGCAGCCAGCGAAAAGGAAGCGGTGGCGAGCAGTACTTC. Translating gives CASSQRKGSGGEQYF.

Many counts were recorded for this clonotype. The chain uses TRBV4-1 and TRBJ2-1; 11 bases agree with TRBD2. Germline CDR1 and CDR2: MGHRA and YSYEKL. The CDR3 is 15 amino acids. Trimming removed 2 bases from V and 9 bases from J; junction bases left unmatched: 6. CDR3 in amino acids: CASSQLGLAASEQFF. The CDR3 DNA reads as TGCGCCAGCAGCCAACTGGGACTAGCGGCCAGTGAGCAGTTCTTC.

The chain combines TRBV7-2 with TRBJ1-2; perhaps TRBD1 as D (6 bases). V was shortened by 2 bases and J by 3 bases, with 7 bases between the two germline ends. The germline gives CDR1 SGHTA, CDR2 FQGNSA. This CDR3 region has 13 residues. CDR3 sequence: CASSLHRDYGYTF. CDR3 coding DNA: TGTGCCAGCAGCTTACACAGGGACTATGGCTACACCTTC.